The clone carrying this T cell receptor (beta chain) has only one observation. The sample comes from a study of blood T cell repertoires in COVID-19. The CDR3 is made up of 18 amino acids. Germline CDR1 is ENHRY and CDR2 is SYGVKD. The J segment lost 1 base and the V segment lost 2 bases, leaving 11 bases of the junction unmatched. In the authors' methods: Amplification with reference gene primers provided the estimates of nucleated cell counts. Generated by immunoSEQ multiplex PCR, the TCRdb table keeps only in-frame clones and is missing some. D and trimming were read from the DNA, whereas the V and J calls and clone size are those reported in that table. The sample contains 470,000 or so clones, approximately 90% of which appear only once.

This receptor was obtained from a woman between 25 and 40 years old with acute or convalescent COVID-19. This sequence joins TRBV10-3 and TRBJ1-5; 7 bases fit TRBD1. The sequenced sample consisted of peripheral blood. This CDR3 is CAISERAGGRRSNQPQHF. In DNA form, the CDR3 reads TGTGCCATCAGTGAGAGGGCAGGGGGTCGGCGGAGCAATCAGCCCCAGCATTTT.